The text below deals with one T cell receptor (beta chain). These data belong to a study of blood T cell repertoires in COVID-19. Across the study: The United States, Italy and Spain were the sources of the acute and convalescent COVID-19 samples. The cDNA or gDNA used as material had been derived from T cells, B-cell-depleted T cells, or PBMCs.

Original analysis: The assay estimated nucleated cells by amplifying reference gene primers. TCRdb's table, derived via immunoSEQ multiplex PCR, lists solely in-frame clones and lacks some. V, J and clone size were drawn from that table, and D and trimming were deduced from the DNA. The sample has around 57,000 clones, roughly 87% seen once. Trimming took 8 bases from V and 2 from J, leaving 13 bases between them. CDR1 WSHSY and CDR2 SAAADI come from the germline V gene. The CDR3 sequence is 14 residues long. A Seattle source enrolled patients during active infection and followed them longitudinally. The receptor was derived from a woman older than 75 with COVID-19, enrolled during active disease. The rearrangement joins TRBV10-2 to TRBJ2-1; maybe TRBD2 (6 bases). Specimen: peripheral blood. CDR3 loop: CASGTSQTYNEQFF. The CDR3 DNA reads TGCGCCAGCGGGACTTCTCAGACCTACAATGAGCAGTTCTTC.